The source of this T cell receptor (beta chain) is a study of blood T cell repertoires in COVID-19. Whole-study context: Samples came from the United States, Italy and Spain, spanning acute and convalescent COVID-19.

The germline gives CDR1 MDHEN, CDR2 SYDVKM. V lost 3 bases to trimming and J lost 1 base, with 13 bases between them. This CDR3 has 16 residues. As processed by the authors: Reference gene primer amplification yielded estimated nucleated cell counts. Method: immunoSEQ multiplex PCR; TCRdb's copy keeps in-frame clones and lacks some. Clone size and V and J calls were adopted from that table, with D and trimming inferred from the DNA. The repertoire holds about 110,000 clones, with around four fifths as singletons. The source of this sequence is a woman between 65 and 79 years old with acute or convalescent COVID-19. The specimen was peripheral blood. The chain carries TRBV28 and TRBJ1-5, with a weak D call TRBD1 (5 bases). The CDR3 DNA reads as TGTGCCAGCAGTTTCAGGGTCGGAGCAAGCAATCAGCCCCAGCATTTT. Its translation is CASSFRVGASNQPQHF. Filled out from reference TRBV28 and TRBJ1-5, the complete variable domain reads DVKVTQSSRYLVKRTGEKVFLECVQDMDHENMFWYRQDPGLGLRLIYFSYDVKMKEKGDIPEGYSVSREKKERFSLILESASTNQTSMYLCASSFRVGASNQPQHFGDGTRLSIL.